These T cell receptor beta chains were read from a single sample in a study of blood T cells in healthy people across ages. Each CDR3 protein gets one entry after TCRdb re-called the 5' RACE reads with MiXCR. The data show some 860,000 distinct CDR3 sequences, roughly three fifths seen once. Material for sequencing was blood. These receptor sequences come from a man aged 35-49 years in good health. The CDR3 runs from the conserved cysteine through the conserved F or W. D genes are given only for firm matches. Clone sizes are given selectively: once, few, many, or a class where the clone is expanded.

NA | NA | TRBJ1-2 | TRBV3-1 | TGTGCCAGCAGCCAAGGGCCGGGGGCCCTCTATAGTGGCTACACCTTC | CASSQGPGALYSGYTF
NA | NA | TRBJ2-1 | TRBV5-6 | TGTGCCAGCAGCTTAGCACGGGTCTCCTACAATGAGCAGTTCTTC | CASSLARVSYNEQFF
NA | few | TRBJ2-1 | TRBV20-1 | TGCAGTGTCATCGCCGGGGGGCGGGCCTACAATGAGCAGTTCTTC | CSVIAGGRAYNEQFF
NA | few | TRBJ2-3 | TRBV4-1 | TGCGCCAGCAGCCAAGAGTCGAGCGGCACAGATACGCAGTATTTT | CASSQESSGTDTQYF
NA | NA | TRBJ2-5 | TRBV5-1 | TGCGCCAGCAGCGGGGAGGCTCCAGAGACCCAGTACTTC | CASSGEAPETQYF
TRBD1 | once | TRBJ1-1 | TRBV7-6 | TGTGCCAGCAGCTTAGTATTTGGACAGGCGAACACTGAAGCTTTCTTT | CASSLVFGQANTEAFF
NA | few | TRBJ1-1 | TRBV10-3 | TGTGCCATCAGTGAGTCTCCGAGGGACACTGAAGCTTTCTTT | CAISESPRDTEAFF
NA | NA | TRBJ2-1 | TRBV20-1 | TGCAGTGCTGGAGATTTTCGGGCGGGAAGGAACGATGAGCAGTTCTTC | CSAGDFRAGRNDEQFF
NA | NA | TRBJ2-3 | TRBV20-1 | TGCAGTGCTAGAAGACCGGGCGCATCCGATACGCAGTATTTT | CSARRPGASDTQYF
NA | NA | TRBJ1-1 | TRBV5-6 | TGTGCCAGCAGCTTGGAGAGGCGCGGAGCTTTCTTT | CASSLERRGAFF
TRBD2 | NA | TRBJ2-3 | TRBV6-5 | TGTGCCAGCAGTTACCATCCTAGCGGTCCTAGCACAGATACGCAGTATTTT | CASSYHPSGPSTDTQYF
TRBD2 | NA | TRBJ2-7 | TRBV7-6 | TGTGCCAGCAGCTTAATGACAGTCGGTAGGACTAGCGGGAGCCAATCCTACGAGCAGTACTTC | CASSLMTVGRTSGSQSYEQYF
NA | NA | TRBJ1-2 | TRBV7-9 | TGTGTCAGCAGCTCTGAGGGAGTCTATGGCTACACCTTC | CVSSSEGVYGYTF
NA | few | TRBJ2-3 | TRBV5-6 | TGTGCCAGCAGCTTAGAGGGGGGGGATACGCAGTATTTT | CASSLEGGDTQYF
NA | NA | TRBJ2-6 | TRBV7-9 | TGTGCCAGCAGCTTCGCCGGAGATTCTGGGACCAACGTCCTGACTTTC | CASSFAGDSGTNVLTF
NA | once | TRBJ1-1 | TRBV5-1 | TGCGCCAGCAGCTGGGGAGGGGCGAGGACTGAAGCTTTCTTT | CASSWGGARTEAFF
TRBD2 | NA | TRBJ2-3 | TRBV6-5 | TGTGCCAGCAGTTATTCTGGACTAGCGGGGGGTCTTTCCACAGATACGCAGTATTTT | CASSYSGLAGGLSTDTQYF
TRBD1 | NA | TRBJ1-2 | TRBV5-6 | TGTGCCAGCAGCGACGGGGACAGGGTTAACTATGGCTACACCTTC | CASSDGDRVNYGYTF
NA | NA | TRBJ1-1 | TRBV12-3/TRBV12-4 | TGTGCCAGCAAGGGAGAGGAGGGCACTGAAGCTTTCTTT | CASKGEEGTEAFF
TRBD1 | NA | TRBJ2-4 | TRBV18 | TGTGCCAGCTCACCCAACAGGGGAATAGCCAAAAACATTCAGTACTTC | CASSPNRGIAKNIQYF
TRBD1 | NA | TRBJ1-1 | TRBV25-1 | TGTGTCAGCAGACCAGAACGGGACAGGTACCAAACTGAAGCTTTCTTT | CVSRPERDRYQTEAFF
NA | NA | TRBJ2-1 | TRBV14 | TGTGCCAGCAGCCAAGCTGGCGGGGGCGGTTACAATGAGCAGTTCTTC | CASSQAGGGGYNEQFF
NA | few | TRBJ2-3 | TRBV5-1 | TGCGCCAGCAGCGCCCGGGGTCGTGTAGATACGCAGTATTTT | CASSARGRVDTQYF
TRBD1 | NA | TRBJ2-5 | TRBV12-3/TRBV12-4 | TGTGCCGCTTCCAGGGGGCAAGAGACCCAGTACTTC | CAASRGQETQYF
NA | NA | TRBJ2-2 | TRBV7-9 | TGTGCCAGCAGCTTAAGCTCGGGGTCGAAGCCCGGGGAGCTGTTTTTT | CASSLSSGSKPGELFF
TRBD1 | NA | TRBJ2-7 | TRBV7-8 | TGTGCCAGCAGCCTAGGGGAGGGGACAGGGGGCTTATACGAGCAGTACTTC | CASSLGEGTGGLYEQYF
TRBD1 | NA | TRBJ1-2 | TRBV7-9 | TGTGCCAGTAGCTCCTCGGTACCCGGGACAGGGGGGCCTAACTATGGCTACACCTTC | CASSSSVPGTGGPNYGYTF
NA | NA | TRBJ2-5 | TRBV6-1 | TGTGCCAGCAGTGAAGCTTGGTACAGACAAGAGACCCAGTACTTC | CASSEAWYRQETQYF
NA | NA | TRBJ2-1 | TRBV9 | TGTGCCAGCAGCGTAAGGGGGTTGGTTGGGGCTGAGCAGTTCTTC | CASSVRGLVGAEQFF
NA | few | TRBJ2-5 | TRBV5-1 | TGCGCCAGCAGCTTGGACCCCTCAGGGGCCCAGTACTTC | CASSLDPSGAQYF
NA | NA | TRBJ1-2 | TRBV4-3 | TGCGCCAGCAGCCCTAATCGAGGGGAAGGCTACACCTTC | CASSPNRGEGYTF
TRBD1 | NA | TRBJ2-7 | TRBV7-2 | TGTGCCAGCAGCCTACAAACTTCAGACAGGGTTACAGCCTACGAGCAGTACTTC | CASSLQTSDRVTAYEQYF
TRBD2 | NA | TRBJ2-5 | TRBV7-2 | TGTGCCAGCAGCTTATGGGGTCGGGGGGTGAAGACCCAGTACTTC | CASSLWGRGVKTQYF
NA | NA | TRBJ1-2 | TRBV7-3 | TGTGCCAGCAGCTCCCCGGACAAGGGCTACACCTTC | CASSSPDKGYTF
NA | NA | TRBJ2-5 | TRBV2 | TGTGCCAGCAGTATCACAGGGAACGGCGAGACCCAGTACTTC | CASSITGNGETQYF
NA | NA | TRBJ2-5 | TRBV7-2 | TGTGCCAGCAGCTTAGAACCCACAGGGAGCCAAGAGACCCAGTACTTC | CASSLEPTGSQETQYF
NA | NA | TRBJ2-7 | TRBV24-1 | TGTGCCACCAGTGGATCGGTTAGGGGTATAGACGAGCAGTACTTC | CATSGSVRGIDEQYF
NA | NA | TRBJ1-2 | TRBV20-1 | TGCAGTGCTAGGGAGACCCTCGGACAGAACTATGGCTACACCTTC | CSARETLGQNYGYTF
NA | NA | TRBJ2-4 | TRBV29-1 | TGCAGCGTTAGAGCGGCCGCCGCGGGGAACATTCAGTACTTC | CSVRAAAAGNIQYF
TRBD2 | NA | TRBJ2-3 | TRBV24-1 | TGTGCCACCAGTGACCCAGGACTAGCGGGAGTGTGGACAGATACGCAGTATTTT | CATSDPGLAGVWTDTQYF
NA | few | TRBJ2-3 | TRBV3-1 | TGTGCCAGCAGCGCCACAAACTACAGAACAGATACGCAGTATTTT | CASSATNYRTDTQYF
TRBD2 | NA | TRBJ2-1 | TRBV6-6 | TGTGCCAGCAGTTACGGGGTAGCGGGAGGTTTGTACAATGAGCAGTTCTTC | CASSYGVAGGLYNEQFF
NA | NA | TRBJ2-3 | TRBV11-3 | TGTGCCAGCAGCTTCGGAAGGGGCAGCGGCACAGATACGCAGTATTTT | CASSFGRGSGTDTQYF
TRBD2 | NA | TRBJ2-3 | TRBV20-1 | TGCAGTGCTAGTCGGGGGGAGTGGACAGATACGCAGTATTTT | CSASRGEWTDTQYF
TRBD2 | once | TRBJ2-7 | TRBV5-1 | TGCGCCAGCAGCTTGGGTGGGACTAGCGGGAGCTACGAGCAGTACTTC | CASSLGGTSGSYEQYF
TRBD1 | NA | TRBJ2-7 | TRBV10-3 | TGTGCCATCAGTGTGGGTCTGACAGGGGAAACCTACGAGCAGTACTTC | CAISVGLTGETYEQYF
NA | NA | TRBJ2-7 | TRBV4-3 | TGCGCCAGCAGCCAAGGGAGGGCCTTATACAATGAGCAGTACTTC | CASSQGRALYNEQYF
TRBD2 | NA | TRBJ2-5 | TRBV12-3/TRBV12-4 | TGTGCCAGCAGCCGATTGGGAGCGGGAGGACAAGAGACCCAGTACTTC | CASSRLGAGGQETQYF
NA | NA | TRBJ1-1 | TRBV4-2 | TGTGCCAGCAGCCAGTCCCCGGGGTCTCACACTGAAGCTTTCTTT | CASSQSPGSHTEAFF
NA | few | TRBJ2-3 | TRBV9 | TGTGCCAGCAGCGAGATCGGAGGGGGCCCCATCCCATCGCAGTATTTT | CASSEIGGGPIPSQYF
TRBD1 | NA | TRBJ2-3 | TRBV7-2 | TGTGCCAGCAGCATCGCCGGGACAGGGACCACAGATACGCAGTATTTT | CASSIAGTGTTDTQYF
TRBD1 | NA | TRBJ1-2 | TRBV4-3 | TGCGCCAGCAGAGAGAGTGACAGGGGGATTTATGGCTACACCTTC | CASRESDRGIYGYTF
NA | few | TRBJ2-5 | TRBV7-9 | TGTGCCAGCAGCCCCCGTACGAGGGAGGCCCAAGAGACCCAGTACTTC | CASSPRTREAQETQYF
NA | NA | TRBJ2-1 | TRBV12-3/TRBV12-4 | TGTGCCAGCAGTTTGGGCCTCTCCCTCCGCTCCTACAATGAGCAGTTCTTC | CASSLGLSLRSYNEQFF
NA | once | TRBJ1-2 | TRBV6-5 | TGTGCCAGCCTGGGGGGTTTCAGCTATGGCTACACCTTC | CASLGGFSYGYTF
TRBD2 | NA | TRBJ2-1 | TRBV27 | TGTGCCAGCAGACGGGAACTTAGCGGGAATACCTACAATGAGCAGTTCTTC | CASRRELSGNTYNEQFF
NA | NA | TRBJ2-7 | TRBV5-1 | TGCGCCAGCAGCTTGGATGTGGGCGGCTCCTACGAGCAGTACTTC | CASSLDVGGSYEQYF
NA | NA | TRBJ2-5 | TRBV12-3/TRBV12-4 | TGTGCCAGCAGCAAGGAAGGTGAGCCCCAAGAGACCCAGTACTTC | CASSKEGEPQETQYF
TRBD1 | few | TRBJ2-5 | TRBV7-2 | TGTGCCAGCAGCCGGACAGGGAGCCGTAGGGAGACCCAGTACTTC | CASSRTGSRRETQYF